The 27 T cell receptor beta chains below all came from one sample that was sequenced in a study of CD8+ T cells in alopecia areata. Regarding treatment: oral pan-JAK inhibitor, 5-10 mg twice daily. cDNA prepared by RNA extraction and subsequent reverse transcription served as the template for sequencing. Clones were sequenced by immunoSEQ multiplex PCR, and TCRdb holds only the in-frame ones, with some missing. Of more than 90,000 clones listed, about 64% are singletons. This material consisted of CD8+ T cells sorted from blood, taken at week 4, from a patient treated with tofacitinib. The origin of the receptors is a human donor with alopecia areata.

V is TRBV5-1 and J is TRBJ2-1; 10 bases are a match to TRBD1. The germline CDR1 and CDR2 sequences are SGHRS and YFSETQ. The CDR3 has 16 residues. V lost 0 bases, J lost 7 bases, and 7 bases stayed unmatched. The CDR3 bases are TGCGCCAGCAGCTTGGATGACAGGGGGCGGTGGAATGAGCAGTTCTTC. Its protein product is CASSLDDRGRWNEQFF.

The chain has TRBV7-2 and TRBJ2-5, with TRBD2 identical over 12 bases. This CDR3 spans 16 amino acids. Per the germline V gene, CDR1 is SGHTA and CDR2 is FQGNSA. With V trimmed by 4 bases and J by 4 bases, 7 bases remained unmatched. CDR3 coding DNA: TGTGCCAGCAGCTCGACCCTAGCGGGAGGGCTAGAGACCCAGTACTTC. Its translation is CASSSTLAGGLETQYF. Full variable domain (remainder filled in from reference TRBV7-2 and TRBJ2-5): GAGVSQSPSNKVTEKGKDVELRCDPISGHTALYWYRQSLGQGLEFLIYFQGNSAPDKSGLPSDRFSAERTGGSVSTLTIQRTQQEDSAVYLCASSSTLAGGLETQYFGPGTRLLVL.

Here the CDR3 reads CASSLDGLAGDLKTQYF. CDR3 nucleotides: TGCGCCAGCAGCTTGGATGGACTAGCGGGGGATCTGAAGACCCAGTACTTC. The genes are TRBV5-1 and TRBJ2-5; 13 bases match TRBD2. The germline V gene has CDR1 SGHRS and CDR2 YFSETQ. CDR3 length: 17 residues. V was pared by 0 bases and J by 6 bases, with 8 bases of the junction left unmatched.

This clone has ten or more counts. The V call is TRBV10-3, the J call TRBJ2-5; TRBD2 is a possible D gene (6 bases). V lost 3 bases and J 2 bases, leaving 13 bases between the germline ends. Germline CDR1 is ENHRY and CDR2 is SYGVKD. The CDR3 contains 15 residues. CDR3 loop: CAISDGGAAQETQYF. The CDR3 bases are TGTGCCATCAGTGACGGAGGGGCAGCACAAGAGACCCAGTACTTC.

The chain is built from TRBV7-2 and TRBJ2-7; no reliable D call. The V gene lost 1 base and the J gene lost 2 bases, with 6 bases spanning the gap. This CDR3 comprises 13 residues. In germline, CDR1 is SGHTA, CDR2 FQGNSA. The DNA of the CDR3 is TGTGCCAGCAGCTTAGGCGGAACCTACGAGCAGTACTTC. This gives the protein CASSLGGTYEQYF.

The rearrangement uses TRBV29-1 and TRBJ2-7; 7 nucleotides agree with TRBD1. Per germline, CDR1 SQVTM and CDR2 ANQGSEA. There are 15 residues in the CDR3. Trimming cost V 1 base and J 4 bases; bases outside gene matches: 10. In DNA form, the CDR3 reads TGCAGCGTTGAAGGGTTCGCCGAACAGGGGTACGAGCAGTACTTC. It encodes CSVEGFAEQGYEQYF.

The chain uses TRBV23-1 and TRBJ2-5; no reliable D call. TRBV23-1 is an ORF for which the function is uncertain. There are 11 residues in the CDR3. Trimming removed 2 bases from V and 5 bases from J, with 3 bases in between. This chain's CDR3 is CASSQRETQYF. DNA for the CDR3: TGCGCCAGCAGTCAAAGGGAGACCCAGTACTTC.

The chain combines TRBV10-3 with TRBJ1-1; D unclear. The CDR3 has 15 amino acids. V lost 0 bases to trimming and J lost 6 bases, with 14 bases between them. Germline values: CDR1 ENHRY, CDR2 SYGVKD. The CDR3 sequence is CAISESTSSVAEAFF. In nucleotides, the CDR3 is TGTGCCATCAGTGAGTCGACCTCCTCAGTCGCTGAAGCTTTCTTT.

The V call is TRBV29-1, the J call TRBJ2-7; 7 bases match TRBD2. Trimming at V came to 4 bases and at J to 2 bases, leaving 8 bases not matched to a gene. Germline CDR1 is SQVTM and CDR2 is ANQGSEA. This CDR3 region has 14 residues. The DNA for the CDR3 is TGCAGCGTTGTTGGGGGGGAAGGTACCTACGAGCAGTACTTC. This gives the protein CSVVGGEGTYEQYF.

The count of this clone is one. The gene calls are TRBV27 and TRBJ2-1; 9 bases align to TRBD2. The ends lost 0 bases at V and 8 bases at J; junction bases unmatched: 5. The CDR3 spans 15 residues. From germline, CDR1 is MNHEY and CDR2 SMNVEV (reference sequence). The CDR3 sequence: CASSLSGGGAYEQFF. The DNA of the CDR3 is TGTGCCAGCAGTTTATCCGGCGGGGGGGCCTATGAGCAGTTCTTC.

The chain employs TRBV28 and TRBJ2-6, with TRBD1 matching 10 bases. V was pared by 0 bases and J by 3 bases, with 2 bases of the junction left unmatched. The CDR3 has 17 residues. CDR1 MDHEN and CDR2 SYDVKM come from the germline V gene. Here the CDR3 DNA reads TGTGCCAGCAGTTTATGGGACAGGGGGAGTGGGGCCAACGTCCTGACTTTC. This translates into CASSLWDRGSGANVLTF.

This rearrangement joins TRBV7-9 to TRBJ1-1; D is unclear. The germline V and J ends were trimmed by 6 bases and 5 bases, with 16 bases remaining between them. The CDR3 is 14 amino acids. Germline CDR1 reads SEHNR; CDR2 reads FQNEAQ (reference sequence). The chain's CDR3 is CASSSPDSWTEAFF. In DNA, the CDR3 is TGTGCCAGCAGTTCCCCAGACTCGTGGACTGAAGCTTTCTTT.

This sequence joins TRBV27 and TRBJ2-6; possible D gene TRBD1, 5 bases. Trimming removed 6 bases at V and 1 base at J, with 10 bases between. This CDR3 contains 15 residues. Germline CDR1 is MNHEY and CDR2 is SMNVEV (reference sequence). Here the CDR3 reads CASRRTGSGANVLTF. As DNA, the CDR3 is TGTGCCAGCAGGCGCACAGGTTCTGGGGCCAACGTCCTGACTTTC.

This chain uses TRBV13 with TRBJ1-5; D not resolved. CDR1 is PRHDT, CDR2 FYEKMQ, per germline (reference sequence). The CDR3 spans 14 residues. Trimming left V 0 bases short and J 0 bases short, with 3 bases between. The CDR3 here is CASSLGGSNQPQHF. The CDR3 DNA reads TGTGCCAGCAGCTTAGGTGGTAGCAATCAGCCCCAGCATTTT.

The count of this clone is one. The rearrangement joins TRBV30 to TRBJ2-3; no definite D call. This CDR3 comprises 14 residues. Germline CDR1 and CDR2: GTSNPN and SVGIG (reference sequence). With 8 bases removed from V and 0 bases from J, the gap between germline ends came to 15 bases. The CDR3: CALMRTSSTDTQYF. In DNA, the CDR3 is TGTGCCCTTATGAGGACCTCTAGCACAGATACGCAGTATTTT.

V gene TRBV29-1 combines with J gene TRBJ1-2, with D unresolved. V lost 3 bases, J lost 8 bases, and 10 bases lay in between. The CDR3 is 11 amino acids. Germline V CDR1 and CDR2: SQVTM, ANQGSEA. CDR3 sequence reads: CSVDYAGGYTF. CDR3 bases: TGCAGCGTTGACTATGCGGGGGGCTACACCTTC.

The chain is built from TRBV5-1 and TRBJ2-6, with 8 nucleotides matching TRBD1. Trimming cost V 4 bases and J 1 base; bases outside gene matches: 7. The V gene's germline CDR1 is SGHRS and CDR2 YFSETQ. The CDR3 totals 17 residues. The CDR3 protein is CASSADRVGSGANVLTF. The CDR3 nucleotides are TGCGCCAGCAGCGCGGACAGGGTCGGTTCTGGGGCCAACGTCCTGACTTTC.

A few counts support this clone. This sequence joins TRBV19 and TRBJ2-7, with D possibly being TRBD2 (5 bases). In germline, CDR1 is LNHDA, CDR2 SQIVND (reference sequence). V gave up 6 bases and J gave up 4 bases, with 16 bases separating them. The CDR3 spans 14 residues. The DNA of the CDR3 is TGTGCCAGTAGCGTGGAGGCCGAGGATTACGAGCAGTACTTC. Residues: CASSVEAEDYEQYF.

This chain links TRBV7-6 with TRBJ2-1, with D perhaps given as TRBD1 or TRBD2 (6 bases each). This CDR3 has 17 residues. Germline V lookup: CDR1 SGHVS, CDR2 FNYEAQ. V lost 7 bases and J 2 bases, leaving 21 bases between the germline ends. In nucleotides, the CDR3 is TGTGCCAGCACCGAGACTGCGGGCGGGGACACCTACAATGAGCAGTTCTTC. It yields the protein CASTETAGGDTYNEQFF.

The chain has TRBV7-9 and TRBJ1-2; a weak D match, TRBD1 (5 bases). This CDR3 has 14 amino acids. Germline assignment: CDR1 SEHNR and CDR2 FQNEAQ (reference sequence). Between the trimmed V and J ends, which lost 0 bases and 3 bases, there was a span of 8 bases. CDR3 loop: CASSLAEGHYGYTF. DNA of the CDR3: TGTGCCAGCAGCTTAGCCGAGGGGCACTATGGCTACACCTTC. Full variable domain (remainder filled in from reference TRBV7-9 and TRBJ1-2): DTGVSQNPRHKITKRGQNVTFRCDPISEHNRLYWYRQTLGQGPEFLTYFQNEAQLEKSRLLSDRFSAERPKGSFSTLEIQRTEQGDSAMYLCASSLAEGHYGYTFGSGTRLTVV.

The rearrangement joins TRBV29-1 to TRBJ2-6; D remains unclear. Germline CDR1 and CDR2: SQVTM and ANQGSEA. The V and J ends lost 5 bases and 4 bases respectively, with 12 bases between them. The CDR3 consists of 14 residues. As DNA, the CDR3 is TGCAGCGTTCGGGTAGGGTTCGGGGCCAACGTCCTGACTTTC. Translated, it gives CSVRVGFGANVLTF.

This chain links TRBV29-1 with TRBJ2-2; possibly TRBD1 or TRBD2 for D (5 bases each). The germline V gene encodes CDR1 SQVTM and CDR2 ANQGSEA. V was cut by 6 bases and J by 3 bases, with 5 bases left in between. The CDR3 consists of 11 residues. CDR3 coding DNA: TGCAGCGTGGGGGACACCGGGGAGCTGTTTTTT. Translating it yields CSVGDTGELFF.

This chain joins TRBV27 and TRBJ1-1; a possible D gene is TRBD1 (5 bases). Trimming removed 2 bases at V and 4 bases at J, with 14 bases between. Germline V gene lookup returns CDR1 MNHEY and CDR2 SMNVEV (reference sequence). There are 15 residues in the CDR3. As DNA, the CDR3 is TGTGCCAGCAGTTTACGCAAAGGGGCCCCCACTGAAGCTTTCTTT. It specifies CASSLRKGAPTEAFF.

V and J are TRBV29-1 and TRBJ2-5; weak D call: TRBD2 (5 bases). The J call is doubtful: the DNA matches TRBJ2-7 better. This CDR3 region has 12 residues. Germline lookup yields CDR1 SQVTM and CDR2 ANQGSEA. The DNA of the CDR3 is TGCAGCGTTCTCGGGGAGCGGTACGAGCAGTACTTC. It specifies CSVLGERYEQYF.

Only one count was recorded for this clone. The chain has TRBV7-2 and TRBJ1-5, with D perhaps matching TRBD1 (5 bases). This CDR3 contains 14 residues. The ends were cut back, 1 base at V and 7 bases at J, with 11 bases in the middle. Germline assignment: CDR1 SGHTA and CDR2 FQGNSA. CDR3 sequence (DNA): TGTGCCAGCAGCTTAGACGGGGCAGGGCAGCCCCAGCATTTT. It is translated as CASSLDGAGQPQHF.

The genes are TRBV7-2 and TRBJ2-7; D perhaps matches TRBD1 (6 bases). The ends were cut back, 4 bases at V and 3 bases at J, with 10 bases in the middle. Germline values: CDR1 SGHTA, CDR2 FQGNSA. CDR3 size: 13 residues. The CDR3 nucleotides read TGTGCCAGCAGCTGGGCAGGGGTCTACGAGCAGTACTTC. It specifies CASSWAGVYEQYF.

This chain links TRBV30 with TRBJ2-7; either TRBD1 or TRBD2 may fit D (5 bases each). CDR1 and CDR2 from the germline V gene are GTSNPN and SVGIG (reference sequence). This CDR3 has 13 residues. Trimming stripped 0 bases from V and 4 bases from J, with 10 bases between. CDR3: CAWSVGDGYEQYF. Written as DNA, the CDR3 is TGTGCCTGGAGTGTCGGGGACGGTTACGAGCAGTACTTC.